This T cell receptor (beta chain) was recovered during a study of human T cells and chemical hapten exposure. Whole-study findings and limits: There was a positive correlation between PT1 expanded TCR counts and patch test score. The formation of large CDR3 similarity clusters by expanded TCRs significantly exceeded that of controls.

The sample's time point: patch test 3, about 24 weeks after DPC sensitization. Treatment described: therapeutic diphenylcyclopropenone sensitization with weekly scalp DPC. Blood collection happened ahead of applying each patch test. TCRdb reprocessed the RACE reads via MiXCR and lists one record per CDR3 protein. The table shows tens of thousands of distinct CDR3 sequences, with 11% occurring only once. CDR1 SGHRS and CDR2 YFSETQ come from the germline V gene. This CDR3 is built from 14 residues. V gave up 2 bases and J gave up 1 base, with 7 bases separating them. This clonotype appeared many times. Antigen unknown.

The chain employs TRBV5-1 and TRBJ1-3; no definite D call. This specimen consisted of whole blood, obtained in connection with sensitization to the hapten diphenylcyclopropenone (DPC). The clonotype comes from a woman in her forties or fifties with alopecia areata. Some clones in this sample may be carry-over from other donors' samples. The CDR3 bases are TGCGCCAGCAGCTTTGCAAATTCTGGAAACACCATATATTTT. It specifies CASSFANSGNTIYF.